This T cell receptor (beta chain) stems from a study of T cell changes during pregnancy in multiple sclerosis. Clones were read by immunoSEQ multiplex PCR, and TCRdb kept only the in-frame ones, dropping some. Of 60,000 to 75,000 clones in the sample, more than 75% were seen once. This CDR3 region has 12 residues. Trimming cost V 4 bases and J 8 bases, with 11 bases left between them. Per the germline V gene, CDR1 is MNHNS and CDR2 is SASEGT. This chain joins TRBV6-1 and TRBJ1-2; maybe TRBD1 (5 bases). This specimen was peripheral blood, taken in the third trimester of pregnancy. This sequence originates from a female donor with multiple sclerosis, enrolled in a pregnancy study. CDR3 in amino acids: CASSVPGPGYTF. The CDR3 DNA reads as TGTGCCAGCAGTGTTCCAGGGCCCGGCTACACCTTC.